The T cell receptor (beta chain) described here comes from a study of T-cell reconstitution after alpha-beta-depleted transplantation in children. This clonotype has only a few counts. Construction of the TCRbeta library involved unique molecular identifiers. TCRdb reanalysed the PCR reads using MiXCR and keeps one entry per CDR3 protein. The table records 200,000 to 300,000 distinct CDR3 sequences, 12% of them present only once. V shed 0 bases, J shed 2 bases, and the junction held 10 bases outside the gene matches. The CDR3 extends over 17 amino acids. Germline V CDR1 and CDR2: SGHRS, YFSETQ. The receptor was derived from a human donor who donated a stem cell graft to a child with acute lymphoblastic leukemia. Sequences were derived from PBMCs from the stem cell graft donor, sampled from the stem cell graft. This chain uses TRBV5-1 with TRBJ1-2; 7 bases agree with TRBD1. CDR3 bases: TGCGCCAGCAGCTTGGGGGGACAGACTAAATTCAACTATGGCTACACCTTC. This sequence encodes CASSLGGQTKFNYGYTF.